The 25 T cell receptor beta chains presented below share a single source sample, sequenced in a study of T cells and copy number aberrations in small-cell lung cancer. Assay used: immunoSEQ multiplex PCR; TCRdb lists only in-frame clones, some missing. The sample lists under 8,000 clones, around four fifths occurring once. Sequencing input: normal tissue next to the tumor. These receptors all stem from a woman between 45 and 60 years old with small cell lung cancer.

This sequence joins TRBV28 and TRBJ2-7; maybe TRBD2 (5 bases). In germline, CDR1 is MDHEN, CDR2 SYDVKM. V shed 7 bases and J shed 1 base, with 14 bases lying between them. The CDR3 length is 14 residues. The DNA for the CDR3 is TGTGCCAGCACACCCGATCCGGGATCCTACGAGCAGTACTTC. Protein product: CASTPDPGSYEQYF.

The chain has TRBV5-1 and TRBJ2-3, with 16 bases lining up with TRBD2. The CDR3 covers 15 residues. Germline CDR1 and CDR2: SGHRS and YFSETQ. V was pared by 4 bases and J by 6 bases, with 2 bases of the junction left unmatched. In nucleotides, the CDR3 is TGCGCCAGCAGCGGGGGACTAGCGGGAGGGGATACGCAGTATTTT. Its protein product is CASSGGLAGGDTQYF.

By its share, this clone is medium-sized. This rearrangement joins TRBV11-3 to TRBJ2-1; TRBD2 aligns across 14 bases. The germline CDR1 and CDR2 sequences are SGHNT and YENEEA. Germline trimming cut 4 bases from V and 2 bases from J; bases unmatched to any gene: 7. CDR3 length: 18 residues. CDR3 sequence reads: CASSSYSTSGRAYNEQFF. CDR3 sequence (DNA): TGTGCCAGCAGCTCCTATTCGACTAGCGGGAGGGCCTACAATGAGCAGTTCTTC.

The CDR3 here is CASSLSPGQGDYGYTF. DNA for the CDR3: TGCGCCAGCAGCTTGAGCCCCGGACAGGGTGACTATGGCTACACCTTC. The chain uses TRBV5-1 and TRBJ1-2, with 8 bases lining up with TRBD1. The CDR3 has 16 amino acids. The V gene's germline CDR1 is SGHRS and CDR2 YFSETQ. The ends lost 1 base at V and 3 bases at J; junction bases unmatched: 8.

V usage is TRBV6-1 and J usage is TRBJ2-7; D gene uncertain. With 6 bases removed from V and 1 base from J, the gap between germline ends came to 16 bases. This CDR3 contains 15 residues. Looked up from germline, CDR1 is MNHNS and CDR2 is SASEGT. Here the CDR3 reads CASSPRSAGSYEQYF. The CDR3 region has the DNA TGTGCCAGCAGCCCCAGGTCGGCTGGATCCTACGAGCAGTACTTC.

V is TRBV6-1 and J is TRBJ2-7; D is possibly TRBD2 (6 bases). The CDR3 sequence is 16 residues long. Germline assignment: CDR1 MNHNS and CDR2 SASEGT. V dropped 2 bases and J dropped 5 bases, with 19 bases sitting between them. CDR3 region: CASSESLGTPSDEQYF. The CDR3 coding sequence is TGTGCCAGCAGTGAATCTCTCGGGACTCCCTCTGACGAGCAGTACTTC.

The chain joins TRBV7-2 to TRBJ2-5; D unclear. The CDR3 has 12 residues. V lost 1 base and J lost 4, with 4 bases in between. Germline V lookup: CDR1 SGHTA, CDR2 FQGNSA. The CDR3 DNA sequence: TGTGCCAGCAGCTTAGTAGGAGAGACCCAGTACTTC. It codes for CASSLVGETQYF.

The genes are TRBV10-3 and TRBJ1-1; D might be TRBD1 (6 bases). The length of the CDR3 is 13 residues. Germline V lookup: CDR1 ENHRY, CDR2 SYGVKD. The germline V and J ends were trimmed by 11 bases and 1 base, with 14 bases remaining between them. Written as DNA, the CDR3 is TGTGCCTCAGGGGAGGGTTCGAACACTGAAGCTTTCTTT. Translation: CASGEGSNTEAFF.

The genes are TRBV4-1 and TRBJ2-7; TRBD2 agrees at 10 bases. V dropped 1 base and J dropped 4; count of bases not matched to a gene: 7. The CDR3 has 16 residues. CDR1 MGHRA and CDR2 YSYEKL come from the germline V gene. The CDR3 DNA reads TGCGCCAGCAGCCAAGTGGAAGCTAGCGGGGGATACGAGCAGTACTTC. This sequence encodes CASSQVEASGGYEQYF.

This clone was seen a handful of times. The CDR3 reads CASSWDYTGELFF. The CDR3, as DNA: TGTGCCAGCAGCTGGGACTACACCGGGGAGCTGTTTTTT. This chain uses TRBV7-6 with TRBJ2-2; D may be TRBD2 (6 bases). This CDR3 has 13 amino acids. Germline CDR1 and CDR2: SGHVS and FNYEAQ. V was clipped by 4 bases and J by 3 bases, with 6 bases between them. Full variable domain (rest looked up from reference TRBV7-6 and TRBJ2-2): GAGVSQSPRYKVTKRGQDVALRCDPISGHVSLYWYRQALGQGPEFLTYFNYEAQQDKSGLPNDRFSAERPEGSISTLTIQRTEQRDSAMYRCASSWDYTGELFFGEGSRLTVL.

The rearrangement joins TRBV20-1 to TRBJ2-3; D not certain. The germline V and J ends were trimmed by 2 bases and 5 bases, with 2 bases remaining between them. The CDR3 consists of 10 residues. The germline gives CDR1 DFQATT, CDR2 SNEGSKA (reference sequence). DNA of the CDR3: TGCAGTGCTAGACGAGATACGCAGTATTTT. Translating gives CSARRDTQYF.

The chain has TRBV7-6 and TRBJ2-2; D is unresolved. The V gene lost 3 bases and the J gene lost 4 bases, with 6 bases spanning the gap. This CDR3 comprises 13 residues. The germline V gene has CDR1 SGHVS and CDR2 FNYEAQ. The CDR3 spells CASSFGFTGELFF. The CDR3 DNA is TGTGCCAGCAGCTTCGGGTTCACCGGGGAGCTGTTTTTT.

J is TRBJ2-7 and V is TRBV27; TRBD1 matches 10 bases. After removal of 4 bases from V and 6 bases from J, the junction contained 12 bases not matched to a gene. CDR1 is MNHEY, CDR2 SMNVEV, per germline (reference sequence). There are 16 residues in the CDR3. The DNA for the CDR3 is TGTGCCAGCAGTTCCCATCCCGTAGGACAGGGGGTCGAGCAGTACTTC. Protein product: CASSSHPVGQGVEQYF.

This rearrangement joins TRBV7-9 to TRBJ2-1; 8 bases are shared with TRBD2. CDR3 length: 12 residues. The germline V gene encodes CDR1 SEHNR and CDR2 FQNEAQ (reference sequence). V trimming: 5 bases; J trimming: 12 bases; junction bases outside the gene matches: 6. The CDR3 protein is CASSPSTSGQFF. The DNA of the CDR3 is TGTGCCAGCAGCCCTTCAACTAGCGGGCAGTTCTTC.

Here the CDR3 reads CASSYSPGTSYEQYF. CDR3 in DNA: TGTGCCAGCAGTTACTCTCCCGGGACTAGCTACGAGCAGTACTTC. The V call is TRBV6-5, the J call TRBJ2-7; TRBD2 aligns across 8 bases. J gave up 3 bases and V 0 bases, and 4 bases lay outside the gene matches. This CDR3 is 15 amino acids long. In germline, CDR1 is MNHEY, CDR2 SVGAGI.

A few counts support this clone. The chain uses TRBV30 and TRBJ1-1, with a tentative D call TRBD1 (5 bases). Germline CDR1 and CDR2: GTSNPN and SVGIG (reference sequence). The CDR3 is made up of 12 amino acids. Trimming stripped 6 bases from V and 11 bases from J, with 19 bases between. The CDR3 here is CACEWGEFDAFF. CDR3 nucleotides: TGTGCCTGCGAATGGGGCGAGTTTGATGCTTTCTTT.

This clone occurred a few times. The rearrangement links TRBV11-3 to TRBJ1-5, with no clear D. CDR3 length: 15 amino acids. Trimming pared 8 bases from V and 2 bases from J, leaving 16 bases between. The germline CDR1 and CDR2 sequences are SGHNT and YENEEA. Here the CDR3 reads CASPRGQVGNQPQHF. Written as DNA, the CDR3 is TGTGCCAGCCCTCGAGGCCAGGTTGGCAATCAGCCCCAGCATTTT.

The rearrangement uses TRBV12-5 and TRBJ1-1, with D uncertain. The ends were cut back, 1 base at V and 1 base at J, with 7 bases in the middle. This CDR3 contains 14 residues. Germline CDR1 is LGHNT and CDR2 is FRNRAP. As DNA, the CDR3 is TGTGCTAGTGGTTTGGCCACTGGGAACACTGAAGCTTTCTTT. Protein sequence: CASGLATGNTEAFF.

This chain uses TRBV4-2 with TRBJ2-5; 7 bases are a match to TRBD2. The CDR3 spans 15 residues. Trimming cost V 0 bases and J 4 bases; bases outside gene matches: 5. From germline, CDR1 is LGHNA and CDR2 YNFKEQ. This CDR3 reads CASSQETGRGETQYF. For the CDR3, the DNA is TGTGCCAGCAGCCAAGAAACTGGGAGGGGAGAGACCCAGTACTTC.

The V and J genes are TRBV28 and TRBJ2-5; no clear D. Germline CDR1 and CDR2: MDHEN and SYDVKM. The CDR3 loop spans 15 amino acids. The V gene lost 6 bases and the J gene lost 7 bases, with 21 bases spanning the gap. CDR3 bases: TGTGCCAGCAGCAGAACTTCCACCGGACCAGGGACCCAGTACTTC. Its translation is CASSRTSTGPGTQYF.

This sequence joins TRBV30 and TRBJ1-5, with D possibly matching TRBD1 (6 bases). This CDR3 spans 15 amino acids. Germline V CDR1 and CDR2: GTSNPN, SVGIG (reference sequence). V dropped 0 bases and J dropped 4 bases, with 13 bases sitting between them. The CDR3 spells CAWSVLAGVNQPQHF. The DNA of the CDR3 is TGTGCCTGGAGTGTACTGGCAGGGGTTAATCAGCCCCAGCATTTT.

This chain connects TRBV21-1 to TRBJ2-3; the table assigns TRBD2, which was not confirmed against the DNA. TRBV21-1 is marked as a pseudogene. CDR3 length equals 16 residues. The CDR3 DNA sequence: TGTGCCAGCTTCGGGTCGGGACTAGCGGGAGTTGGGGGGCAGTATTTT. Residues: CASFGSGLAGVGGQYF.

The V gene is TRBV5-1, the J gene TRBJ2-1, with unresolved D. V lost 4 bases to trimming and J lost 3 bases, with 5 bases between them. Germline CDR1 reads SGHRS; CDR2 reads YFSETQ. The length of the CDR3 is 12 residues. CDR3 sequence reads: CASSPNYNEQFF. For the CDR3, the DNA is TGCGCCAGCAGCCCGAACTACAATGAGCAGTTCTTC. Combining the CDR3 with reference TRBV5-1 and TRBJ2-1 gives the whole variable domain KAGVTQTPRYLIKTRGQQVTLSCSPISGHRSVSWYQQTPGQGLQFLFEYFSETQRNKGNFPGRFSGRQFSNSRSEMNVSTLELGDSALYLCASSPNYNEQFFGPGTRLTVL.

This clone is classed as large. The chain has TRBV4-1 and TRBJ1-4; TRBD1 agrees at 9 bases. Unmatched junction bases numbered 10, after V lost 1 base and J lost 4 bases. The CDR3 runs to 18 residues. Germline V CDR1 and CDR2: MGHRA, YSYEKL. The CDR3 DNA is TGCGCCAGCAGCCAAGTTGTGTACAGGGGGCGAGTTAATGAAAAACTGTTTTTT. Translated: CASSQVVYRGRVNEKLFF.

The J gene is TRBJ2-7, the V gene TRBV11-3, with 7 bases aligning to TRBD2. J was trimmed by 6 bases and V by 1 base; bases with no gene match: 15. The CDR3 runs to 17 residues. CDR1 and CDR2 (germline): SGHNT, YENEEA. CDR3 sequence reads: CASSLGPPLAGESEQYF. The CDR3 nucleotides read TGTGCCAGCAGCTTAGGGCCCCCATTGGCGGGAGAATCCGAGCAGTACTTC.